These T cell receptor beta chains were read from a single sample in a study of cytomegalovirus exposure and HLA in healthy donors. TCRdb's copy holds only in-frame clones and misses some; the assay was immunoSEQ multiplex PCR. Altogether about 280,000 clones are present, roughly 90% being singletons, with the ten largest covering roughly 2%. The specimen was PBMCs. These receptors all stem from a woman younger than 35 in good health and CMV-seronegative. Both conserved end residues are part of each CDR3. Fields, in order: D gene, V gene, J gene, clone size, CDR3 DNA, CDR3 protein. D genes are given only for firm matches. A clone size is listed for some rows: how often the clone was seen (once, few, many), or a class if it is expanded.

d_call: NA
v_call: TRBV6-5
j_call: TRBJ1-1
clone_size: NA
cdr3_nt: TGTGCCAGCAGTATCGGGACTGAAGCTTTCTTT
cdr3_aa: CASSIGTEAFF

d_call: NA
v_call: TRBV9
j_call: TRBJ2-5
clone_size: NA
cdr3_nt: TGTGCCAGCAGCGTAGGGCTAGCAGAAGAGACCCAGTACTTC
cdr3_aa: CASSVGLAEETQYF

d_call: NA
v_call: TRBV10-1
j_call: TRBJ2-1
clone_size: NA
cdr3_nt: TGCGCCAGCAGTGATAACAGCAATGAGCAGTTCTTC
cdr3_aa: CASSDNSNEQFF

d_call: NA
v_call: TRBV6-5
j_call: TRBJ1-1
clone_size: NA
cdr3_nt: TGTGCCAGCACCCCGGGGGGGCAGAACACTGAAGCTTTCTTT
cdr3_aa: CASTPGGQNTEAFF

d_call: NA
v_call: TRBV6-6
j_call: TRBJ1-4
clone_size: once
cdr3_nt: TGTGCCAGCAGTTACACGCTTCTAAATAATGAAAAACTGTTTTTT
cdr3_aa: CASSYTLLNNEKLFF

d_call: TRBD2
v_call: TRBV5-1
j_call: TRBJ2-1
clone_size: NA
cdr3_nt: TGCGCCAGCAGCCCATCGGGGGGGCGAAACAATGAGCAGTTCTTC
cdr3_aa: CASSPSGGRNNEQFF

d_call: NA
v_call: TRBV5-1
j_call: TRBJ1-6
clone_size: NA
cdr3_nt: TGCGCCAGCAGCTTGGAAGGGGCCGCGAATTCACCCCTCCACTTT
cdr3_aa: CASSLEGAANSPLHF

d_call: TRBD1
v_call: TRBV27
j_call: TRBJ1-1
clone_size: once
cdr3_nt: TGTGCCAGCAGGCGACAGGGGAACACTGAAGCTTTCTTT
cdr3_aa: CASRRQGNTEAFF

d_call: NA
v_call: TRBV10-1
j_call: TRBJ2-2
clone_size: NA
cdr3_nt: TGCGCCAGCAGTTTGGGCTACGAGACCGGGGAGCTGTTTTTT
cdr3_aa: CASSLGYETGELFF

d_call: TRBD1
v_call: TRBV5-4
j_call: TRBJ1-5
clone_size: NA
cdr3_nt: TGTGCCAGCAGCTTGGGCCCAGGGGGCCTAAATCAGCCCCAGCATTTT
cdr3_aa: CASSLGPGGLNQPQHF